This T cell receptor (beta chain) was profiled in a study of blood T cell repertoires in COVID-19. Background on the study: From T cells, B-cell-depleted T cells, or PBMCs came the material, which was cDNA or gDNA.

Original handling: For nucleated cells, counts were estimated from reference gene primer amplification. Generated by immunoSEQ multiplex PCR, the TCRdb table keeps only in-frame clones and is missing some. For V, J and clone size, that table is used; D and trimming come from the DNA. The sample has more than 85,000 clones, around 73% seen once. Per germline, CDR1 LNHNV and CDR2 YYDKDF (reference sequence). The CDR3 covers 17 residues. After removal of 5 bases from V and 9 bases from J, the junction contained 17 bases not matched to a gene. J is TRBJ2-1 and V is TRBV15, with TRBD2 matching 9 bases. The sequence was obtained from a man aged 55 to 70 with active or convalescent COVID-19. The sequenced sample was peripheral blood. The CDR3 region has the DNA TGTGCCACCAGCCCGCGCCTGGGCCGCGGGAGGGGTGGTGAGCAGTTCTTC. It encodes CATSPRLGRGRGGEQFF. Drawing the rest from reference TRBV15 and TRBJ2-1, the complete variable domain is DAMVIQNPRYQVTQFGKPVTLSCSQTLNHNVMYWYQQKSSQAPKLLFHYYDKDFNNEADTPDNFQSRRPNTSFCFLDIRSPGLGDTAMYLCATSPRLGRGRGGEQFFGPGTRLTVL.